This paragraph covers one TCR beta chain sequence. The CDR3 is made up of 15 amino acids. V was shortened by 8 bases and J by 6 bases, with 20 bases between the two germline ends. Germline CDR1 MDHEN, CDR2 SYDVKM. The sample comes from a study of blood T cell repertoires in COVID-19. At the level of the study: Spain, Italy and the United States supplied samples that represented acute and convalescent COVID-19. Sources were T cells, B-cell-depleted T cells, or PBMCs; the material itself was cDNA or gDNA.

In the original processing: Reference gene primer amplification gave nucleated cell count estimates. Clones were sequenced by immunoSEQ multiplex PCR, and TCRdb holds only the in-frame ones, with some missing. V, J and clone size derive from that table, while D and trimming were established from the DNA sequence. The sample comprises some 69,000 clones, roughly nine tenths of which are singletons, and 4.5% to 5% rests with the top ten. The chain carries TRBV28 and TRBJ2-1; D is perhaps TRBD2 (5 bases). The TCR comes from a woman aged 45-65 years with active COVID-19. The sequenced sample consisted of peripheral blood. CDR3 nucleotides: TGTGCCAGCGGGTCTACTAGAACATGGGCCAATGAGCAGTTCTTC. It codes for CASGSTRTWANEQFF.